The 15 T cell receptor beta chains reported below all come from one sample, sequenced in a study of T cell responses to AZD1222 COVID-19 vaccine. Clones were read by immunoSEQ multiplex PCR, and TCRdb kept only the in-frame ones, dropping some. The repertoire holds 150,000 to 200,000 clones, with 90% to 95% as singletons. The sample in question was peripheral blood, obtained 28 days after the second AZD1222 dose. Receptors were obtained from an adult who received the AZD1222 COVID-19 vaccine.

This CDR3 reads CASSLSTGRPSSYNSPLHF. The CDR3 region has the DNA TGTGCCAGCAGTTTATCAACAGGGCGCCCGAGCTCCTATAATTCACCCCTCCACTTT. J is TRBJ1-6 and V is TRBV28; TRBD1 is a possible D gene (6 bases). V lost 1 base and J 0 bases, leaving 16 bases between the germline ends. Germline assignment: CDR1 MDHEN and CDR2 SYDVKM. This CDR3 region has 19 residues.

The chain links TRBV14 to TRBJ2-7; 9 nucleotides agree with TRBD2. CDR3 length: 24 residues. J lost 2 bases, V lost 4 bases, and 33 bases had no gene match. The germline CDR1 and CDR2 sequences are SGHDN and FVKESK. The CDR3 region is CASSRHPWGASGNTYHQITYEQYF. CDR3 sequence (DNA): TGTGCCAGCAGCCGACATCCATGGGGGGCTAGCGGGAACACATACCACCAAATTACCTACGAGCAGTACTTC.

This clone was observed once. The rearrangement joins TRBV5-4 to TRBJ2-3; either TRBD1 or TRBD2 may supply D (5 bases each). This CDR3 comprises 17 residues. V shed 3 bases and J shed 1 base, with 18 bases lying between them. CDR1 and CDR2 from the germline V gene are SGHNT and YYREEE (reference sequence). The chain's CDR3 is CASSSFSFLGGTDTQYF. CDR3 bases: TGTGCCAGCAGCTCCTTTTCGTTTCTGGGGGGCACAGATACGCAGTATTTT.

This clone has just one count. CDR3 nucleotides: TGCGCCAGCAGGAGGATCGGACAGGGGGCCTCTGGGGCCAACGTCCTGACTTTC. Residues: CASRRIGQGASGANVLTF. The V and J genes are TRBV5-1 and TRBJ2-6; 11 nucleotides agree with TRBD1. Germline CDR1 is SGHRS and CDR2 is YFSETQ. V gave up 5 bases and J gave up 0 bases; unmatched junction bases: 7. The CDR3 extends over 18 amino acids.

The genes are TRBV29-1 and TRBJ1-2; D remains unclear. This CDR3 has 12 amino acids. V was trimmed by 2 bases and J by 8 bases, leaving 12 bases between them. Germline CDR1 is SQVTM and CDR2 is ANQGSEA. The CDR3 region is CSVEWDFGGYTF. The CDR3 nucleotides read TGCAGCGTTGAATGGGATTTCGGCGGCTACACCTTC.

The chain couples TRBV2 to TRBJ2-5; D is perhaps TRBD2 (6 bases). V was pared by 6 bases and J by 1 base, with 12 bases between. The CDR3 runs 14 residues. From germline, CDR1 is SNHLY and CDR2 FYNNEI. CDR3 sequence reads: CASRSSRGQETQYF. CDR3 bases: TGTGCCAGCAGATCTTCGCGGGGCCAAGAGACCCAGTACTTC.

J is TRBJ2-3 and V is TRBV7-7, with 11 nucleotides matching TRBD2. The germline V gene encodes CDR1 SSHAT and CDR2 FNYEAQ (reference sequence). The CDR3 sequence is 15 residues long. J gave up 3 bases and V 5 bases, and 4 bases lay outside the gene matches. CDR3 region: CASSPTSGRTDTQYF. In DNA form, the CDR3 reads TGTGCCAGCAGCCCCACTAGCGGGAGAACAGATACGCAGTATTTT.

The chain is built from TRBV6-5 and TRBJ1-2; TRBD1 matches 8 bases. Unmatched junction bases numbered 4, after V lost 0 bases and J lost 4 bases. The germline CDR1 and CDR2 sequences are MNHEY and SVGAGI. The CDR3 extends over 15 amino acids. The chain's CDR3 is CASSYSDREAYGYTF. CDR3 in DNA: TGTGCCAGCAGTTACTCGGACAGGGAGGCCTATGGCTACACCTTC.

The V call is TRBV28, the J call TRBJ1-6, with 10 positions matching TRBD1. V trimming: 6 bases; J trimming: 7 bases; junction bases outside the gene matches: 6. This CDR3 has 15 amino acids. Germline CDR1 reads MDHEN; CDR2 reads SYDVKM. DNA of the CDR3: TGTGCCAGCAGCCTGGGACAGGGGTACAATTCACCCCTCCACTTT. As protein: CASSLGQGYNSPLHF.

This clone was picked up one time. The rearrangement links TRBV3-1 (or the pseudogene TRBV3-2) to TRBJ2-7, with a weak D call TRBD2 (6 bases). The V and J ends lost 4 bases and 5 bases respectively, with 15 bases between them. The CDR3 is 14 residues long. The germline V gene has CDR1 LGHDT and CDR2 YNNKEL (reference sequence). The CDR3 spells CASSRPGVDDEQYF. The CDR3 DNA sequence: TGTGCCAGCAGCCGGCCGGGAGTGGACGACGAGCAGTACTTC.

V usage is TRBV5-1 and J usage is TRBJ2-1; tentatively, D is TRBD1 (5 bases). The V gene's germline CDR1 is SGHRS and CDR2 YFSETQ. The CDR3 covers 15 residues. The V end was cut by 4 bases, the J end by 8 bases, with 19 bases between. CDR3 in amino acids: CASSQTSQGLYEQFF. The DNA for the CDR3 is TGCGCCAGCAGCCAAACCTCTCAGGGTCTGTATGAGCAGTTCTTC.

The chain joins TRBV2 to TRBJ2-5, with D tentatively TRBD2 (6 bases). Trimming left V 4 bases short and J 5 bases short, with 11 bases between. The CDR3 loop spans 13 amino acids. Per the germline V gene, CDR1 is SNHLY and CDR2 is FYNNEI. The CDR3 here is CASSARGVETQYF. The CDR3 coding sequence is TGTGCCAGCAGTGCGCGGGGAGTGGAGACCCAGTACTTC.

V is TRBV7-6 and J is TRBJ2-5, with no clear D. Germline loops: CDR1 SGHVS, CDR2 FNYEAQ. The V end lost 5 bases, the J end lost 7 bases, and 8 bases lay between the germline ends. The CDR3 has 11 amino acids. CDR3 in amino acids: CASSHSGTQYF. As DNA, the CDR3 is TGTGCCAGCAGCCACTCAGGGACCCAGTACTTC.

V is TRBV3-1 (or the pseudogene TRBV3-2) and J is TRBJ2-3; the match to TRBD2 covers 8 bases. The J segment lost 3 bases and the V segment lost 3 bases, leaving 5 bases of the junction unmatched. Germline CDR1 and CDR2: LGHDT and YNNKEL (reference sequence). The CDR3 runs to 15 residues. The CDR3 reads CASSQRTSTTDTQYF. CDR3 DNA: TGTGCCAGCAGCCAGAGGACTAGCACAACAGATACGCAGTATTTT.

In its sample, this clone was seen once. The chain recombines TRBV27 with TRBJ1-6; D gene ambiguous. Germline loops: CDR1 MNHEY, CDR2 SMNVEV (reference sequence). V shed 5 bases and J shed 6 bases, with 8 bases lying between them. The CDR3 length is 13 residues. The CDR3 region is CASSQSFNSPLHF. In DNA form, the CDR3 reads TGTGCCAGCAGTCAGAGTTTTAATTCACCCCTCCACTTT.